This entry is about one TCR beta chain. Its specificity is not known. TCRdb's table, derived via immunoSEQ multiplex PCR, lists solely in-frame clones and lacks some. The sample consists of some 270,000 clones, 70% to 90% of them appearing once. The data derive from a study of Ad26.COV2.S vaccination and SARS-CoV-2 variants. Study background: Into the muscle, Ad26.COV2.S was dosed once or twice, 56 days apart. Study-wide results and caveats: Ad26.COV2.S recipients had broader spike-specific TCRs (P = 0.0014). Spike-specific CD8+ and CD4+ T cell responses reportedly showed substantial breadth after vaccination.

Trimming shortened V by 6 bases and J by 4 bases, and 21 bases separated the two germline ends. CDR3 size: 16 residues. Looked up from germline, CDR1 is MGHRA and CDR2 is YSYEKL. The treatment here: roughly 19 received Ad26.COV2.S at low or high dose, single or two shots; 5 received placebo; per-sample allocation not given. Each sample was drawn 63 days after the first injection (of vaccine or placebo). The chain is built from TRBV4-1 and TRBJ1-2; a possible D gene is TRBD1 (6 bases). Here the sequenced sample was peripheral blood, taken in a trial of Ad26.COV2.S vaccine versus placebo. This clonotype was obtained from a person between 18 and 59 years old who received the Ad26.COV2.S COVID-19 vaccine or a placebo. CDR3 coding DNA: TGCGCCAGCAGTCCGGGTTTGGGGGTAGGGGGCTATGGCTACACCTTC. This encodes CASSPGLGVGGYGYTF.